This entry features one TCR beta chain sequence. Its binding antigen is unknown. No much larger clone is present one base from it, and per-base qualities are unavailable. The Quick-DNA Microprep Kit was used to extract genomic DNA from the sorted cells. Amplification of TCRbeta DNA was done with the immunoSEQ hsTCRbeta kit, following the protocol from the manufacturer. An Illumina MiSeq instrument was used to sequence the TCRbeta libraries. Under the source paper's analysis protocol: Removing out-of-frame sequences left 2 million to 2.5 million distinct TCRbeta sequences, an average of around 70,000 per individual. Two values were used to score each individual: the count of under 200 previously reported CMV-associated TCRbeta sequences and the total count of productive distinct TCRbeta sequences. A beta-binomial model was reimplemented in Python, and scikit-learn random forests with default parameters were trained on US cohort data. Classifier performance on the Belgian cohort was summarized as median AUC with percentile confidence intervals calculated over 10,000 bootstrap iterations. TCRdb's version of the immuneACCESS table is confined to in-frame rearrangements and falls short of the full clone set. An unresolved V gene accounts for under half of the shortfall where checked; the remainder is of unknown origin. Clone size and V and J calls were adopted from that table, with D and trimming inferred from the DNA. Present in this sample are tens of thousands of clones, just over 75% of which were seen just once. Roughly 1.7% of the sample is in the top ten clones.

These data come from a study of memory CD4+ T cells and cytomegalovirus serostatus (dated by TCRdb to between 2018 and 2020). The study in broad terms: A total of 35 or so healthy Belgian adults, of whom 9 were CMV seropositive and some 25 were CMV seronegative, were included in the cohort. To replicate a published TCR-based CMV serostatus classifier, the study sequenced CD4+ memory TCRbeta repertoires from a Belgian cohort whose cytomegalovirus serostatus was known. What the research found in general, with its limitations: The results were interpreted as suggesting that the CMV-associated TCR signature is mostly present in the CD4+ memory repertoire. Only CD4+CD45RO+ memory cells were sequenced, unlike the original study, which covered naive and memory CD4+ and CD8+ populations. Of around 160 previously reported CMV-associated TCRbeta sequences, about 72 appeared in the CD4+ memory repertoires, each in one to five individuals. The original-framework classifier achieved a median bootstrapped AUC of approximately 0.95 with a 95% CI of 0.76-1.00 on the Belgian cohort. For predicting CMV serostatus, the median bootstrapped AUC was about 0.95 using the original framework and about 0.9 using a US-trained random forest.

Single viable CD3+CD4+CD8-CD45RO+ cells were sorted as memory CD4+ T cells on a FACSAria II. To determine CMV serostatus, a Roche Elecsys assay was used that detects serum IgG against CMV pp150, pp28, p38 and p52. Following thawing, total CD4+ T cells were enriched through positive selection using CD4 magnetic microbeads. The samples came from a different study that was designed specifically to examine the CD4+ T cell memory repertoire. Peripheral blood mononuclear cells were isolated and cryopreserved following standard operating procedures; serum was stored at -80 °C. The staining relied on CD3-PerCP (BW264/56), CD4-APC (RPA-T4), CD45RO-PE (UCHT1) and CD8-Pacific Orange (3B5) antibodies, and Sytox blue was used to exclude non-viable cells. The specimen sequenced was memory CD4+ T cells from blood. This receptor was taken from an adult in good health and CMV-seronegative.

This receptor carries the CDR3 CASSFGETYGYTF. The nucleotides read TGCGCCAGCAGCTTCGGAGAGACTTATGGCTACACCTTC. The V and J genes are TRBV5-1 and TRBJ1-2, with the D gene not confidently named. The cysteine opens and the phenylalanine closes a CDR3 of 13 amino acids. Only the CDR3 portion is preserved as DNA: 39 bases, with reading frame beginning at the first base. V sheds 2 bases and J sheds 5 bases, leaving 10 bases between their ends. CDR1 and CDR2, looked up from the germline V gene, are SGHRS and YFSETQ.